The T cell receptor (beta chain) under discussion was sequenced for a study of Graves' ophthalmopathy and Graves' hyperthyroidism. In its sample, this clonotype was seen many times. Antigen specificity is unknown. The study, taken as a whole, reports: Most expanded clonotypes from thyroid (those above 0.001 frequency) were also found in blood.

Enrolled hyperthyroidism patients had a new diagnosis, a duration under 2 months, and an age of 18 to 65. Researchers turned away patients with other autoimmune diseases, uncontrolled infections, pregnancy or lactation. The diagnostic workup employed clinical symptoms, serum thyroxine, TRAb, thyroid ultrasound and orbital computed tomography. This CDR3 is built from 13 residues. The trim removed 2 bases at V and 5 bases at J, leaving 3 bases unmatched. CDR1 and CDR2 (germline): SGHDN, FVKESK. The authors amplified TCR beta CDR3 regions from RNA transcripts. The authors performed first-round RT-PCR with HTBI primers and then a second-round multiplex PCR. From the multiplex PCR reads, TCRdb called clonotypes with MiXCR, one entry per CDR3 protein. The table shows about 1.1 million distinct CDR3 sequences, with around a third occurring only once.

This TCR derives from an adult man with Graves' hyperthyroidism. Source material: peripheral blood or thyroid tissue (not recorded which). The chain is built from TRBV14 and TRBJ2-7; the match to TRBD1 covers 7 bases. This CDR3 reads CASSQRGLDEQYF. The CDR3 DNA follows: TGTGCCAGCAGCCAAAGGGGGCTCGACGAGCAGTACTTC.